This T cell receptor beta chain was sequenced during a study of cytomegalovirus exposure and HLA in healthy donors (dated by TCRdb to 2016 to 2017). The study in broad terms: A later analysis indicated that the 110 or so validation repertoires were generated on the platform also employed for the approximately 700 repertoires of the first cohort. The study aimed to test whether cataloging public T cell receptors could reveal signatures of past pathogen exposure. In addition to the first cohort of 650 to 750 subjects, a separate validation cohort of 130 or so different subjects was used. To predict cytomegalovirus infection status, the study brought together high-throughput TCR immunosequencing, statistical association of individual TCRs with disease status, and machine learning. Broader findings and caveats from the paper: It was suggested by the authors that the approach could potentially be generalized to other disease states and immunological phenotypes. Subsequent analysis determined that TCRs grouped into clusters in the first cohort also showed a tendency toward co-occurrence across the 120 or so validation repertoires, and approximately 94% of cluster scores exceeded 0. The classifier was reported to diagnose cytomegalovirus status with high specificity and sensitivity in both the original and validation cohorts. Three of the identified cytomegalovirus-associated TCR beta chains were confirmed in vitro to be specific for cytomegalovirus antigens. A later analysis had no HLA typing for the validation cohort, so co-occurrence there was scored across all 130 or so repertoires. Most TCR sequences were observed very rarely across donors, whereas some public TCRs were present in many individuals. The study listed over 150 TCR beta chains as associated with cytomegalovirus.

The donors belonged to the validation cohort of about 110 subjects, which was separate from the roughly 680-subject first cohort. The receptor library was made with the immunoSEQ multiplex PCR assay. The original methods were these. A statistical classification framework was built to diagnose cytomegalovirus status from the catalog of TCR beta chain sequences. TCRdb's version of the immuneACCESS table is confined to in-frame rearrangements and falls short of the full clone set. An unresolved V gene accounts for under half of the shortfall where checked; the remainder is of unknown origin. That table is the source of V, J and clone size, and D and trimming were worked out from the DNA. The sample records 150,000 to 200,000 clones, about four fifths of which are singletons. The ten largest clones add up to 10% of the sample. From the cysteine up to the phenylalanine, the CDR3 has a length of 15 residues. CDR3 DNA only is kept here, 45 bases in frame from base 1. CDR1 MRHNA and CDR2 SNTAGT are derived from the germline V gene. After removal of 0 bases from V and 1 base from J, the junction retains 1 base not matched to a gene.

This clone was counted many times. Its cognate antigen has yet to be identified. No quality values exist for individual bases; no much larger clone is one base distant. This clonotype was sampled from a man in his thirties or forties in good health and CMV-seropositive. Sequencing used PBMCs. The sequence is built from TRBV6-4 and TRBJ2-5, and TRBD2 matches 8 of the central bases. In nucleotide form, the sequence is TGTGCCAGCAGTGACTCAAGCGGGGGCCAAGAGACCCAGTACTTC. It codes for CASSDSSGGQETQYF.